This T cell receptor (beta chain) was profiled in a study of blood T cell repertoires in COVID-19. Overall study context: Donors in the United States, Italy and Spain gave samples during acute or convalescent COVID-19.

Clones were sequenced by immunoSEQ multiplex PCR, and TCRdb holds only the in-frame ones, with some missing. The data contain roughly 140,000 clones, around 81% of them singletons. The length of the CDR3 is 15 residues. After removal of 1 base from V and 2 bases from J, the junction contained 5 bases not matched to a gene. Looked up from germline, CDR1 is LGHNA and CDR2 is YNFKEQ. The chain is built from TRBV4-2 and TRBJ2-7; TRBD1 agrees at 7 bases. What was sequenced was peripheral blood. The TCR originated in a human donor in a cohort sampled during active COVID-19. CDR3 nucleotide sequence: TGTGCCAGCAGCCAAGCCAGGGGGACCACCTACGAGCAGTACTTC. Its protein is CASSQARGTTYEQYF.